The 24 T cell receptor beta chains listed next were all sequenced from one sample in a study of blood T cell repertoires in COVID-19. Clones were read by immunoSEQ multiplex PCR, and TCRdb kept only the in-frame ones, dropping some. Seen here are around 100,000 clones, about 90% observed once, and the top ten hold around 10%. Sequencing was performed on peripheral blood. Receptors were obtained from an elderly man with acute or convalescent COVID-19.

This rearrangement joins TRBV7-6 to TRBJ2-2, with 15 bases fitting TRBD2. CDR3 size: 17 residues. CDR1 is SGHVS, CDR2 FNYEAQ, per germline. The V and J ends lost 0 bases and 5 bases, in that order; junction bases with no gene match: 1. The CDR3 region has the DNA TGTGCCAGCAGCTTAGCGGGGACTAGCGGGAGGACCGGGGAGCTGTTTTTT. This gives the protein CASSLAGTSGRTGELFF.

The rearrangement uses TRBV10-3 and TRBJ1-3; possible D gene TRBD1, 6 bases. V was cut by 4 bases and J by 3 bases, with 19 bases left in between. Germline-derived CDR1 and CDR2 are ENHRY and SYGVKD. CDR3 size: 17 residues. This chain's CDR3 is CAISGSTGGQSGNTIYF. The DNA of the CDR3 is TGTGCCATCAGTGGTTCGACAGGAGGCCAGAGTGGAAACACCATATATTTT.

Only one count was recorded for this clone. The CDR3 sequence: CATLRDRVSEAFF. The CDR3, as DNA: TGTGCCACTTTAAGGGACAGGGTATCAGAAGCTTTCTTT. The gene calls are TRBV12-3 or TRBV12-4 and TRBJ1-1; 9 bases fit TRBD1. The CDR3 contains 13 residues. V gave up 10 bases and J gave up 8 bases; unmatched junction bases: 11.

The chain links TRBV19 to TRBJ1-5; no definite D call. The germline V gene encodes CDR1 LNHDA and CDR2 SQIVND (reference sequence). Between the trimmed V and J ends, which lost 6 bases and 7 bases, there was a span of 10 bases. The CDR3 spans 12 residues. CDR3 bases: TGTGCCAGTAGCTTGCTCGGGCAGCCCCAGCATTTT. This sequence encodes CASSLLGQPQHF.

V and J are TRBV19 and TRBJ1-5; D ambiguous. Germline CDR1 reads LNHDA; CDR2 reads SQIVND (reference sequence). This CDR3 has 14 amino acids. V was shortened by 8 bases and J by 1 base, with 12 bases between the two germline ends. CDR3 in amino acids: CASYRGGSNQPQHF. The CDR3 region has the DNA TGTGCCAGTTACCGGGGAGGGAGCAATCAGCCCCAGCATTTT.

V usage is TRBV3-1 (or the pseudogene TRBV3-2) and J usage is TRBJ1-6, with D possibly matching TRBD1 (5 bases). CDR1 is LGHDT, CDR2 YNNKEL, per germline (reference sequence). V lost 8 bases, J lost 5 bases, and 10 bases lay in between. The CDR3 contains 13 residues. DNA of the CDR3: TGTGCCAGCCTCGGACACGATAATTCACCCCTCCACTTT. This encodes CASLGHDNSPLHF.

The V gene is TRBV7-2, the J gene TRBJ2-1; no definite D call. The CDR3 consists of 11 residues. Trimming removed 5 bases at V and 10 bases at J, with 9 bases between. CDR1 is SGHTA and CDR2 is FQGNSA in the germline V gene. The CDR3: CASSRTLEQFF. CDR3 sequence (DNA): TGTGCCAGCAGCCGAACTCTGGAGCAGTTCTTC.

The chain has TRBV10-1 and TRBJ2-7; D is possibly TRBD1 (6 bases). The CDR3 runs to 11 residues. Trimming removed 8 bases at V and 6 bases at J, with 11 bases between. Germline CDR1 is WNHNN and CDR2 is SYGVQD (reference sequence). CDR3 residues: CASRYRAEQYF. As DNA, the CDR3 is TGCGCCAGCCGCTACAGGGCCGAGCAGTACTTC.

The genes are TRBV18 and TRBJ1-3; no clear D gene. The CDR3 contains 15 residues. The V end was cut by 3 bases, the J end by 4 bases, with 13 bases between. Germline CDR1 is KGHSH and CDR2 is LQKENI. The CDR3: CASSPGRGSGNTIYF. In DNA, the CDR3 is TGTGCCAGCTCACCCGGACGGGGATCGGGAAACACCATATATTTT.

The rearrangement joins TRBV24-1 to TRBJ1-5; a weak D match, TRBD1 (6 bases). Trimming removed 3 bases from V and 4 bases from J, with 15 bases in between. Germline loops: CDR1 KGHDR, CDR2 SFDVKD. The CDR3 has 16 amino acids. CDR3 coding DNA: TGTGCCACCAGTGATGGGGGAAGGCAGGGGAATCAGCCCCAGCATTTT. Its protein product is CATSDGGRQGNQPQHF.

The chain employs TRBV7-3 and TRBJ2-1; 7 positions match TRBD1. CDR1 and CDR2 (germline): SGHTA, FQGTGA. This CDR3 spans 14 amino acids. V was pared by 5 bases and J by 4 bases, with 5 bases of the junction left unmatched. The DNA for the CDR3 is TGTGCCAGCAGCCAAGGGGGCCAGTACAATGAGCAGTTCTTC. Amino acid sequence: CASSQGGQYNEQFF.

This sequence joins TRBV19 and TRBJ1-5; 7 bases align to TRBD1. The CDR3 sequence is 15 residues long. The V gene end was trimmed by 3 bases and the J gene end by 2 bases; junction bases not matched to a gene: 4. The germline CDR1 and CDR2 sequences are LNHDA and SQIVND (reference sequence). CDR3 sequence: CASSIVQGGNQPQHF. Here the CDR3 DNA reads TGTGCCAGTAGTATCGTCCAGGGGGGCAATCAGCCCCAGCATTTT. The whole variable domain, remainder taken from reference TRBV19 and TRBJ1-5, is DGGITQSPKYLFRKEGQNVTLSCEQNLNHDAMYWYRQDPGQGLRLIYYSQIVNDFQKGDIAEGYSVSREKKESFPLTVTSAQKNPTAFYLCASSIVQGGNQPQHFGDGTRLSIL.

This chain connects TRBV27 to TRBJ1-1, with D maybe TRBD1 (5 bases). This CDR3 is 14 amino acids long. CDR1 is MNHEY and CDR2 is SMNVEV in the germline V gene (reference sequence). V lost 2 bases to trimming and J lost 4 bases, with 11 bases between them. Written as DNA, the CDR3 is TGTGCCAGCAGTTTAGTTGGGGGGGGCACTGAAGCTTTCTTT. As protein: CASSLVGGGTEAFF.

In its sample, this clone was seen once. The gene calls are TRBV29-1 and TRBJ2-1; 10 nucleotides agree with TRBD1. This CDR3 has 13 residues. Germline-derived CDR1 and CDR2 are SQVTM and ANQGSEA. V was pared by 3 bases and J by 9 bases, with 5 bases of the junction left unmatched. DNA of the CDR3: TGCAGCGTTGATCGACAGGGGGCAGGTGAGCAGTTCTTC. Translated, it gives CSVDRQGAGEQFF.

The rearrangement joins TRBV6-5 to TRBJ1-4; TRBD1 is a possible D gene (6 bases). V shed 9 bases and J shed 0 bases, with 14 bases lying between them. CDR1 is MNHEY, CDR2 SVGAGI, per germline. The CDR3 is 15 amino acids. CDR3 DNA: TGTGCCAGTCAGGGGTTCGGCGCAACTAATGAAAAACTGTTTTTT. It is translated as CASQGFGATNEKLFF.

The V call is TRBV2, the J call TRBJ2-7; 14 bases are shared with TRBD2. The CDR3 is 15 amino acids. From germline, CDR1 is SNHLY and CDR2 FYNNEI. With 6 bases clipped from V and 3 bases from J, the junction kept 4 bases outside the gene matches. The CDR3 DNA reads as TGTGCCAGCAGGGGGACTAGCGGGAGACTCTACGAGCAGTACTTC. This translates into CASRGTSGRLYEQYF.

The chain carries TRBV5-1 and TRBJ2-5; 9 bases fit TRBD2. The CDR3 is made up of 15 amino acids. CDR1 SGHRS and CDR2 YFSETQ come from the germline V gene. The J segment lost 3 bases and the V segment lost 4 bases, leaving 7 bases of the junction unmatched. The DNA for the CDR3 is TGCGCCAGCAGCCCGAACGGACTAGCGAAAGAGACCCAGTACTTC. This gives the protein CASSPNGLAKETQYF.

To note about this clone: This specimen includes other DNA sequences encoding the same CDR3. The rearrangement links TRBV19 to TRBJ1-5; tentatively, D is TRBD1 (6 bases). Germline CDR1 reads LNHDA; CDR2 reads SQIVND (reference sequence). The CDR3 totals 13 residues. The V end was cut by 5 bases, the J end by 2 bases, with 7 bases between. CDR3 region: CASSPGGNQPQHF. CDR3 bases: TGTGCCAGTAGTCCAGGGGGCAATCAGCCCCAGCATTTT.

This sequence joins TRBV6-5 and TRBJ1-5, with 8 bases identical to TRBD1. This CDR3 is built from 14 residues. Germline V gene data show CDR1 as MNHEY and CDR2 as SVGAGI. V shed 6 bases and J 7 bases; nucleotides not matched to a gene: 8. The CDR3 loop reads CASRLQGGGQPQHF. DNA of the CDR3: TGTGCCAGCAGGTTACAGGGGGGCGGCCAGCCCCAGCATTTT.

The gene calls are TRBV5-6 and TRBJ2-2, with TRBD2 matching 13 bases. The trim removed 4 bases at V and 8 bases at J, leaving 11 bases unmatched. The CDR3 is 17 amino acids. Germline V lookup: CDR1 SGHDT, CDR2 YYEEEE. The CDR3 spells CASSPVGLAGVRGELFF. CDR3 in DNA: TGTGCCAGCAGCCCCGTCGGACTAGCGGGGGTCAGGGGGGAGCTGTTTTTT.

The chain uses TRBV2 and TRBJ1-5; 8 nucleotides agree with TRBD1. The CDR3 consists of 15 residues. J lost 4 bases, V lost 6 bases, and 8 bases had no gene match. CDR1 is SNHLY, CDR2 FYNNEI, per germline. The CDR3 reads CASRGETGVNQPQHF. CDR3 coding DNA: TGTGCCAGCAGGGGGGAGACAGGGGTAAATCAGCCCCAGCATTTT.

The gene calls are TRBV19 and TRBJ2-7; 9 nucleotides match TRBD2. V gave up 4 bases and J gave up 1 base; unmatched junction bases: 11. CDR1 is LNHDA and CDR2 is SQIVND in the germline V gene (reference sequence). The CDR3 is made up of 17 amino acids. The CDR3 protein is CASSRTSASVASYEQYF. In DNA, the CDR3 is TGTGCCAGTAGTAGGACTAGCGCTAGCGTCGCTTCCTACGAGCAGTACTTC.

This chain joins TRBV30 and TRBJ1-5, with TRBD1 as a possible D gene (6 bases). Germline loops: CDR1 GTSNPN, CDR2 SVGIG (reference sequence). CDR3 length: 14 amino acids. Trimming left V 2 bases short and J 2 bases short, with 10 bases between. The CDR3 nucleotides are TGTGCCTGGAGTCAGGGGAAGGGCAATCAGCCCCAGCATTTT. This codes for CAWSQGKGNQPQHF. Filled out from reference TRBV30 and TRBJ1-5, the complete variable domain reads SQTIHQWPATLVQPVGSPLSLECTVEGTSNPNLYWYRQAAGRGLQLLFYSVGIGQISSEVPQNLSASRPQDRQFILSSKKLLLSDSGFYLCAWSQGKGNQPQHFGDGTRLSIL.

In this sample, this clone turned up once. The chain employs TRBV30 and TRBJ2-3; 7 nucleotides agree with TRBD2. The CDR3 consists of 16 residues. V gave up 3 bases and J gave up 0 bases; unmatched junction bases: 9. The germline CDR1 and CDR2 sequences are GTSNPN and SVGIG (reference sequence). The CDR3 nucleotides read TGTGCCTGGAGCCTCCTAGCGGAGAGGAGCACAGATACGCAGTATTTT. Amino acids: CAWSLLAERSTDTQYF.